Listed below are T cell receptor beta chains from one sample, sequenced in a study of control samples from healthy donors and cancer patients. Using immunoSEQ multiplex PCR, the repertoire was profiled, and TCRdb retains in-frame clones only, with some absent. Of about 51,000 clones in the sample, almost 90% were seen once. Specimen: PBMCs. These receptors originate from a man in his forties or fifties with head and neck cancer. The CDR3 runs from the conserved cysteine through the conserved F or W.

TRBJ2-5 | TRBV4-1 | CASSQETTREETQYF
TRBJ1-1 | TRBV29-1 | CSVKLGGATEAFF
TRBJ1-4 | TRBV6-5 | CASSYRGANEKLFF
TRBJ2-3 | TRBV16 | CASSAGEADTQYF
TRBJ2-7 | TRBV6-5 | CASSYSYRGYSYEQYF
TRBJ2-5 | TRBV30 | CAWSVHDWQETQYF
TRBJ2-7 | TRBV18 | CASSPIAGVSYEQYF
TRBJ2-1 | TRBV13 | CASSEPGLGPSYNEQFF
TRBJ1-6 | TRBV9 | CASSVFKDSPLHF
TRBJ2-1 | TRBV7-7 | CASSLGQGDEQFF
TRBJ1-4 | TRBV7-2 | CASRRTGAHEKLFF
TRBJ2-2 | TRBV6-5 | CASTLGETGELFF
TRBJ2-3 | TRBV18 | CASSPPIGGYGTDTQYF
TRBJ1-1 | TRBV25-1 | CASRRSTGGRGEAFF
TRBJ1-5 | TRBV28 | CATRDRNQPQHF
TRBJ2-5 | TRBV7-9 | CASSSPDRRETQYF
TRBJ2-5 | TRBV30 | CAWSVLGQGVGETQYF
TRBJ2-3 | TRBV30 | CAWSVVSGTPDTQYF
TRBJ2-2 | TRBV11-2 | CASSWTSGGQGLGELFF
TRBJ1-1 | TRBV19 | CASSFAGGLDMNTEAFF
TRBJ2-3 | TRBV7-3 | CASSLIWTSGSTDTQYF
TRBJ2-1 | TRBV2 | CASSELGHNEQFF
TRBJ1-5 | TRBV7-6 | CASSFGQGRQPQHF
TRBJ2-7 | TRBV5-4 | CASSLSVLSYEQYF
TRBJ1-3 | TRBV5-4 | CASSLDGDLGMGNTIYF
TRBJ2-5 | TRBV7-2 | CASSLAGTSGGIQETQYF
TRBJ1-6 | TRBV30 | CACSQGRNSPLHF
TRBJ2-5 | TRBV7-3 | CASSLRGGTGLGETQYF
TRBJ2-7 | TRBV7-3 | CASSLTGPGDEQYF
TRBJ2-7 | TRBV5-4 | CASSPFRSKREPYEQYF
TRBJ2-7 | TRBV2 | CASGGDSLTYEQYF
TRBJ2-1 | TRBV9 | CASSVVGLHNEQFF
TRBJ2-1 | TRBV4-1 | CASSRRDRGNEQFF
TRBJ2-7 | TRBV24-1 | CATSDSLAGGISYEQYF
TRBJ2-7 | TRBV10-1 | CASKLAGGIYEQYF
TRBJ2-5 | TRBV29-1 | CSVAQGATETQYF
TRBJ2-7 | TRBV2 | CASNRDRGSYEQYF
TRBJ2-1 | TRBV18 | CASSRDRFTDEQFF
TRBJ2-6 | TRBV27 | CASSSDRGRLSGANVLTF
TRBJ2-7 | TRBV30 | CAWSVRLHREVNGYEQYF
TRBJ2-7 | TRBV27 | CASRWGTGGEQYF